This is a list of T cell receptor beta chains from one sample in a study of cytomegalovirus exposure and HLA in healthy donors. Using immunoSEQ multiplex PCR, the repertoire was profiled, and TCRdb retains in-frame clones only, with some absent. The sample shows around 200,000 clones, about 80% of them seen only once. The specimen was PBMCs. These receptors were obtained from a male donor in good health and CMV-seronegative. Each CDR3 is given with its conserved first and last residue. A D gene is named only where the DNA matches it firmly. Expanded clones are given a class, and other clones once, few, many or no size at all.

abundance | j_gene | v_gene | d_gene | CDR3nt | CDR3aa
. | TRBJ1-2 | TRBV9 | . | TGTGCCAGCAGCCCGGGGGACTTGGGGGGCTACACCTTC | CASSPGDLGGYTF
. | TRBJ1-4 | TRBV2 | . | TGTGCCAGCAGTGAAGCCCGGGCAGGGCGCACTAATGAAAAACTGTTTTTT | CASSEARAGRTNEKLFF
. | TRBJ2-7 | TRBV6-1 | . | TGTGCCAGCAGTGACAGGGTGGGTAACTACGAGCAGTACTTC | CASSDRVGNYEQYF
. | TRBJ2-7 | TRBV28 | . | TGTGCCAGCAGTCCGACAGTTTCCTACGAGCAGTACTTC | CASSPTVSYEQYF
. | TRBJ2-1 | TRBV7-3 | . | TGTGCCAGCAGCTCTGGGATAAGGGGGTCTGAGGGAGGGCCCCAGGGTGAGCAGTTCTTC | CASSSGIRGSEGGPQGEQFF
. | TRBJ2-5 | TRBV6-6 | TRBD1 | TGTGCCAGCAGACACCATAAGACAGGGGAAGAGACCCAGTACTTC | CASRHHKTGEETQYF
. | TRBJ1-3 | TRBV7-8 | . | TGTGCCAGCAGACATGGGACATCATTCTCTGGAAACACCATATATTTT | CASRHGTSFSGNTIYF
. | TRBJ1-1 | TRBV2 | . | TGTGCCAGCAGTGAACAGGTCAGCACTGAAGCTTTCTTT | CASSEQVSTEAFF
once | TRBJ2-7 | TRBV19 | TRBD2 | TGTGCCAGTAGCCCTAGCGGGACCATCTACGAGCAGTACTTC | CASSPSGTIYEQYF
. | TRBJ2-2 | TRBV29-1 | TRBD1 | TGCAGCGTTAAGCCAGGGGGCACCGGGGAGCTGTTTTTT | CSVKPGGTGELFF